The 20 T cell receptor beta chains below were found in one sample sequenced in a study of CD8+ T cells in alopecia areata. Reverse transcribed after extraction, RNA yielded cDNA as the sequencing template. Using immunoSEQ multiplex PCR, the repertoire was profiled, and TCRdb retains in-frame clones only, with some absent. The sample contains under 150,000 clones, approximately 60% of which appear only once. Treatment of the sample: oral pan-JAK inhibitor, 5-10 mg twice daily. The sequencing used CD4+ T cells sorted from blood, collected at week 4, from a patient treated with tofacitinib. These receptors originate from a human donor with alopecia areata.

The V gene is TRBV4-1, the J gene TRBJ1-3, with 7 positions matching TRBD1. Per germline, CDR1 MGHRA and CDR2 YSYEKL. Trimming cost V 4 bases and J 0 bases; bases outside gene matches: 9. This CDR3 is 17 amino acids long. CDR3: CASSLVRDSHSGNTIYF. The CDR3, as DNA: TGCGCCAGCAGCCTAGTCAGGGACAGCCACTCTGGAAACACCATATATTTT.

The rearrangement joins TRBV29-1 to TRBJ1-2, with 8 bases identical to TRBD1. Germline lookup yields CDR1 SQVTM and CDR2 ANQGSEA. J lost 3 bases, V lost 2 bases, and 5 bases had no gene match. The length of the CDR3 is 14 residues. The CDR3 DNA reads as TGCAGCGTTGAACCCAGGGGGCGCGACTATGGCTACACCTTC. It translates to CSVEPRGRDYGYTF.

This chain uses TRBV7-9 with TRBJ2-7, with D perhaps TRBD1 or TRBD2 (5 bases each). Germline assignment: CDR1 SEHNR and CDR2 FQNEAQ (reference sequence). Trimming left V 5 bases short and J 3 bases short, with 14 bases between. This CDR3 is 14 amino acids long. This CDR3 is CASSLQVGDYEQYF. In DNA, the CDR3 is TGTGCCAGCAGCCTCCAGGTGGGGGACTACGAGCAGTACTTC.

J is TRBJ1-2 and V is TRBV7-2, with D unresolved. Germline V gene data show CDR1 as SGHTA and CDR2 as FQGNSA. The CDR3 has 12 residues. V was cut by 3 bases and J by 1 base, with 3 bases left in between. The CDR3 loop is CASSLHNYGYTF. The CDR3 nucleotides read TGTGCCAGCAGCTTGCATAACTATGGCTACACCTTC.

This clone was seen a handful of times. The sample contains more than one DNA sequence encoding this CDR3. The chain recombines TRBV30 with TRBJ2-1, with 14 bases that match TRBD2. The CDR3 totals 14 residues. The germline CDR1 and CDR2 sequences are GTSNPN and SVGIG (reference sequence). The trim removed 1 base at V and 10 bases at J, leaving 3 bases unmatched. This CDR3 reads CAWSGLAGGREQFF. Written as DNA, the CDR3 is TGTGCCTGGAGTGGACTAGCGGGAGGGCGGGAGCAGTTCTTC.

In DNA form, the CDR3 reads TGCAGCGCATCCTCCCCCGGGGCCGGCACAGATACGCAGTATTTT. Amino acids: CSASSPGAGTDTQYF. The chain employs TRBV29-1 and TRBJ2-3; D is perhaps TRBD1 or TRBD2 (5 bases each). Germline loops: CDR1 SQVTM, CDR2 ANQGSEA. The CDR3 spans 15 residues. Trimming pared 7 bases from V and 1 base from J, leaving 18 bases between.

The V and J genes are TRBV20-1 and TRBJ2-7; D not resolved. Germline V gene lookup returns CDR1 DFQATT and CDR2 SNEGSKA (reference sequence). This CDR3 is built from 11 residues. CDR3 DNA sequence: TGCAGCGGCGAGATTGAAGACGAGCAGTACTTC. This translates into CSGEIEDEQYF.

The V call is TRBV4-3, the J call TRBJ1-3; D is uncertain. The germline V gene has CDR1 LGHNA and CDR2 YSLEER. V was trimmed by 4 bases and J by 0 bases, leaving 10 bases between them. The CDR3 consists of 15 residues. CDR3 DNA: TGCGCCAGCAGCCTTACGGCAGGCTCTGGAAACACCATATATTTT. Translated: CASSLTAGSGNTIYF.

The chain carries TRBV7-2 and TRBJ1-3; D remains ambiguous. The CDR3 is made up of 16 amino acids. Trimming pared 1 base from V and 0 bases from J, leaving 10 bases between. Germline V gene sequence: CDR1 SGHTA, CDR2 FQGNSA. Here the CDR3 DNA reads TGTGCCAGCAGCTTAGAGACACCTAGCTCTGGAAACACCATATATTTT. Encoded protein: CASSLETPSSGNTIYF.

The rearrangement joins TRBV12-5 to TRBJ2-6, with D unclear. The germline gives CDR1 LGHNT, CDR2 FRNRAP. Trimming pared 3 bases from V and 0 bases from J, leaving 0 bases between. The CDR3 spans 13 residues. The CDR3 nucleotides read TGTGCTAGTGGTTTCTCTGGGGCCAACGTCCTGACTTTC. Protein product: CASGFSGANVLTF.

V gene TRBV19 combines with J gene TRBJ2-2; unclear D gene. Germline V lookup: CDR1 LNHDA, CDR2 SQIVND (reference sequence). The CDR3 covers 12 residues. V lost 7 bases, J lost 7 bases, and 10 bases lay in between. The CDR3: CASTQEVGELFF. The CDR3 DNA is TGTGCCAGTACCCAAGAGGTCGGGGAGCTGTTTTTT.

The chain couples TRBV27 to TRBJ1-3, with D hard to call. V lost 4 bases, J lost 0 bases, and 7 bases lay in between. CDR3 length: 14 amino acids. Germline V CDR1 and CDR2: MNHEY, SMNVEV (reference sequence). CDR3 amino acids: CASSSQSSGNTIYF. CDR3 nucleotides: TGTGCCAGCAGTTCCCAGAGCTCTGGAAACACCATATATTTT.

This clone was detected only once. The V call is TRBV5-1, the J call TRBJ2-7; TRBD1 agrees at 7 bases. V lost 2 bases to trimming and J lost 1 base; unmatched junction nucleotides: 3. CDR1 SGHRS and CDR2 YFSETQ come from the germline V gene. CDR3 length equals 14 residues. The CDR3 DNA is TGCGCCAGCAGCTTCGAGGGGGCTTCCTACGAGCAGTACTTC. It is translated as CASSFEGASYEQYF.

This clone was detected only a few times. The chain recombines TRBV4-1 with TRBJ2-6; D not resolved. Germline CDR1 is MGHRA and CDR2 is YSYEKL. The CDR3 consists of 14 residues. V dropped 6 bases and J dropped 0 bases, with 6 bases sitting between them. In DNA, the CDR3 is TGCGCCAGCAGACCTATCTCTGGGGCCAACGTCCTGACTTTC. Residues: CASRPISGANVLTF.

This chain connects TRBV30 to TRBJ2-2; 7 positions agree with TRBD1. J gave up 1 base and V 3 bases, and 2 bases lay outside the gene matches. Germline CDR1 and CDR2: GTSNPN and SVGIG (reference sequence). The CDR3 spans 14 residues. CDR3: CAWRTGWNTGELFF. In DNA, the CDR3 is TGTGCCTGGAGGACAGGGTGGAACACCGGGGAGCTGTTTTTT.

The J gene is TRBJ2-3, the V gene TRBV29-1; D is possibly TRBD1 or TRBD2 (5 bases each). The CDR3 sequence is 13 residues long. The germline CDR1 and CDR2 sequences are SQVTM and ANQGSEA. The V end lost 4 bases, the J end lost 6 bases, and 14 bases lay between the germline ends. The CDR3 DNA is TGCAGCGTTGGAGGGTCAGGGCTGGATACGCAGTATTTT. It encodes CSVGGSGLDTQYF.

This chain uses TRBV27 with TRBJ2-3; TRBD2 matches at 9 bases. Germline-derived CDR1 and CDR2 are MNHEY and SMNVEV (reference sequence). J gave up 3 bases and V 5 bases, and 12 bases lay outside the gene matches. This CDR3 contains 17 residues. For the CDR3, the DNA is TGTGCCAGCAGTGTAGTTTATTTAGCGGGAGAAACAGATACGCAGTATTTT. Translating gives CASSVVYLAGETDTQYF.

This rearrangement joins TRBV29-1 to TRBJ1-3; a possible D gene is TRBD1 (5 bases). CDR1 SQVTM and CDR2 ANQGSEA come from the germline V gene. The CDR3 covers 13 residues. Trimming cost V 7 bases and J 2 bases, with 12 bases left between them. In DNA form, the CDR3 reads TGCAGCGCTACCGCAGGGACTGGAAACACCATATATTTT. Its protein is CSATAGTGNTIYF.

The rearrangement uses TRBV10-3 and TRBJ1-5; 10 bases are shared with TRBD1. Losses at the gene ends were 10 bases for V and 6 bases for J; bases not matched to a gene: 15. The CDR3 loop spans 16 amino acids. Germline CDR1 reads ENHRY; CDR2 reads SYGVKD. The CDR3 DNA sequence: TGTGCCACCTACCCAGGTGACAGGGGGCAGGGTCAGCCCCAGCATTTT. Its protein is CATYPGDRGQGQPQHF.

V is TRBV7-6 and J is TRBJ2-7; D is perhaps TRBD2 (5 bases). The CDR3 spans 15 residues. V gave up 1 base and J gave up 2 bases, with 12 bases separating them. The germline V gene encodes CDR1 SGHVS and CDR2 FNYEAQ. CDR3 residues: CASSLEASGTYEQYF. The DNA for the CDR3 is TGTGCCAGCAGCTTAGAAGCTTCGGGGACCTACGAGCAGTACTTC. The full variable domain, in which reference TRBV7-6 and TRBJ2-7 provide the parts outside the CDR3, is GAGVSQSPRYKVTKRGQDVALRCDPISGHVSLYWYRQALGQGPEFLTYFNYEAQQDKSGLPNDRFSAERPEGSISTLTIQRTEQRDSAMYRCASSLEASGTYEQYFGPGTRLTVT.